The table lists the clone carrying this TCR beta chain with many counts. What it recognizes is unknown. Each CDR3 protein gets one entry after TCRdb re-called the reads with MiXCR. This sample has 300,000 or so distinct CDR3 sequences, with about 23% found just once. Germline CDR1 reads SGHVS; CDR2 reads FNYEAQ. The V and J ends lost 4 bases and 6 bases respectively, with 10 bases between them. The CDR3 runs 13 residues. The source of the sample is a study of T cell repertoires in cytomegalovirus infection. Study-wide results and caveats: CMV carriers with the relevant HLA were identified by cumulative public TCR beta family frequency. The ex vivo response was dominated by HLA-C-restricted CMV-specific TCR beta clonotypes.

This TCR was recovered from a human donor in good health (CMV status not recorded). Some clones in this sample may be carry-over from other donors' samples. The chain couples TRBV7-6 to TRBJ1-5; D is ambiguous. The sequencing sample was made of PBMCs. This chain's CDR3 is CASSSQVGQPQHF. DNA for the CDR3: TGTGCCAGCAGCTCCCAGGTGGGTCAGCCCCAGCATTTT.